A selection of T cell receptor beta chains follows, all from one sample in a study of blood T cell repertoires in COVID-19. Assay: immunoSEQ multiplex PCR; the TCRdb copy retains only in-frame clones and omits some. The data contain 250,000 or so clones, around nine tenths of them singletons. The sample consisted of PBMCs or T cells enriched from blood (not recorded which). These receptors came from a woman aged 40 to 50 who had been exposed to COVID-19. Each CDR3 is given with its conserved first and last residue. The D gene is left open where the match is weak.

v_call: TRBV12-3/TRBV12-4; d_call: .; j_call: TRBJ2-3; cdr3_aa: CASSSLDTQYF; cdr3_nt: TGTGCCAGCAGTTCTTTGGATACGCAGTATTTT
v_call: TRBV4-1; d_call: TRBD2; j_call: TRBJ2-7; cdr3_aa: CASSPRGGSGYEQYF; cdr3_nt: TGCGCCAGCAGCCCTCGGGGGGGTTCGGGCTACGAGCAGTACTTC
v_call: TRBV7-3; d_call: .; j_call: TRBJ2-1; cdr3_aa: CASSAVRGGFYNEQFF; cdr3_nt: TGTGCCAGCAGCGCCGTACGAGGTGGTTTCTACAATGAGCAGTTCTTC
v_call: TRBV6-5; d_call: .; j_call: TRBJ2-7; cdr3_aa: CASSPEGHSLYEQYF; cdr3_nt: TGTGCCAGCAGTCCCGAGGGACATTCCCTCTACGAGCAGTACTTC
v_call: TRBV18; d_call: .; j_call: TRBJ2-5; cdr3_aa: CASSTGSEETQYF; cdr3_nt: TGTGCCAGCTCAACAGGGTCCGAAGAGACCCAGTACTTC
v_call: TRBV14; d_call: TRBD2; j_call: TRBJ2-3; cdr3_aa: CASSREGAGIADTQYF; cdr3_nt: TGTGCCAGCAGCCGCGAAGGAGCGGGAATAGCAGATACGCAGTATTTT
v_call: TRBV12-5; d_call: TRBD1; j_call: TRBJ1-2; cdr3_aa: CASGIRQGARNYGYTF; cdr3_nt: TGTGCTAGTGGTATACGACAGGGGGCAAGGAACTATGGCTACACCTTC
v_call: TRBV6-5; d_call: .; j_call: TRBJ2-1; cdr3_aa: CASRSTMSSYNEQFF; cdr3_nt: TGTGCCAGCAGGTCCACTATGAGCTCCTACAATGAGCAGTTCTTC
v_call: TRBV7-9; d_call: .; j_call: TRBJ1-6; cdr3_aa: CASSSGSGLNNSPLHF; cdr3_nt: TGTGCCAGCAGCTCCGGGTCGGGACTCAATAATTCACCCCTCCACTTT
v_call: TRBV7-9; d_call: TRBD2; j_call: TRBJ2-1; cdr3_aa: CASSLEATSGSGNEQFF; cdr3_nt: TGTGCCAGCAGCTTAGAAGCGACTAGCGGGAGTGGGAATGAGCAGTTCTTC
v_call: TRBV11-2; d_call: .; j_call: TRBJ1-4; cdr3_aa: CASSPQGREKLFF; cdr3_nt: TGTGCCAGCAGCCCCCAGGGGCGCGAAAAACTGTTTTTT
v_call: TRBV19; d_call: .; j_call: TRBJ1-4; cdr3_aa: CASSTGGENEKLFF; cdr3_nt: TGTGCCAGTAGCACGGGAGGGGAAAATGAAAAACTGTTTTTT
v_call: TRBV6-5; d_call: TRBD2; j_call: TRBJ2-3; cdr3_aa: CASSILAGITDTQYF; cdr3_nt: TGTGCCAGCTCCATACTAGCGGGAATCACAGATACGCAGTATTTT
v_call: TRBV6-5; d_call: .; j_call: TRBJ1-3; cdr3_aa: CASSYHPGVGGNTIYF; cdr3_nt: TGTGCCAGCAGTTATCATCCAGGGGTCGGTGGAAACACCATATATTTT
v_call: TRBV11-2; d_call: TRBD1; j_call: TRBJ2-2; cdr3_aa: CASSPSRDRVNTGELFF; cdr3_nt: TGTGCCAGCAGCCCTAGTCGGGACAGGGTCAACACCGGGGAGCTGTTTTTT
v_call: TRBV28; d_call: .; j_call: TRBJ2-3; cdr3_aa: CASSQKTGPSTDTQYF; cdr3_nt: TGTGCCAGCAGTCAGAAGACAGGCCCTAGCACAGATACGCAGTATTTT
v_call: TRBV4-3; d_call: TRBD1; j_call: TRBJ2-6; cdr3_aa: CASSRGQGLSSLSGANVLTF; cdr3_nt: TGCGCCAGCAGCAGGGGACAGGGGCTTTCCTCTCTCTCTGGGGCCAACGTCCTGACTTTC
v_call: TRBV5-1; d_call: .; j_call: TRBJ1-1; cdr3_aa: CASSRSGQDRHNTEAFF; cdr3_nt: TGCGCCAGCTCCCGGTCGGGGCAAGACAGGCATAATACTGAAGCTTTCTTT
v_call: TRBV6-2/TRBV6-3; d_call: TRBD2; j_call: TRBJ2-3; cdr3_aa: CASSYSRLAGELDTQYF; cdr3_nt: TGTGCCAGCAGTTACTCGAGGCTAGCGGGAGAGCTGGATACGCAGTATTTT
v_call: TRBV9; d_call: .; j_call: TRBJ1-1; cdr3_aa: CASSVVRGFSTEAFF; cdr3_nt: TGTGCCAGCAGCGTAGTACGAGGTTTCAGCACTGAAGCTTTCTTT
v_call: TRBV6-5; d_call: .; j_call: TRBJ2-5; cdr3_aa: CASRGLVETQYF; cdr3_nt: TGTGCCAGCAGGGGACTGGTTGAGACCCAGTACTTC
v_call: TRBV7-2; d_call: TRBD2; j_call: TRBJ2-7; cdr3_aa: CASSPAGDRNEQYF; cdr3_nt: TGTGCCAGCAGCCCGGCGGGGGATAGAAACGAGCAGTACTTC
v_call: TRBV28; d_call: .; j_call: TRBJ1-2; cdr3_aa: CASSFLGGAPEAYGYTF; cdr3_nt: TGTGCCAGCAGTTTTTTGGGTGGAGCACCGGAGGCCTATGGCTACACCTTC
v_call: TRBV4-3; d_call: TRBD1; j_call: TRBJ1-2; cdr3_aa: CASSQGEVRGLGYTF; cdr3_nt: TGCGCCAGCAGCCAAGGAGAGGTCAGGGGGCTTGGCTACACCTTC
v_call: TRBV4-3; d_call: .; j_call: TRBJ1-1; cdr3_aa: CASSQFRLDTEAFF; cdr3_nt: TGCGCCAGCAGCCAGTTCAGGCTGGACACTGAAGCTTTCTTT
v_call: TRBV27; d_call: .; j_call: TRBJ1-1; cdr3_aa: CASSPPPKEGDTEAFF; cdr3_nt: TGTGCCAGCAGCCCACCCCCCAAGGAAGGGGACACTGAAGCTTTCTTT
v_call: TRBV6-2/TRBV6-3; d_call: .; j_call: TRBJ1-1; cdr3_aa: CASSYSRGQGEAEAFF; cdr3_nt: TGTGCCAGCAGTTACTCGCGGGGGCAGGGAGAAGCGGAGGCTTTCTTT
v_call: TRBV10-3; d_call: .; j_call: TRBJ1-1; cdr3_aa: CAISDPPGIDTEAFF; cdr3_nt: TGTGCCATCAGTGACCCACCGGGTATAGACACTGAAGCTTTCTTT